This entry lists 2 T cell receptor beta chains sequenced from one sample in a study of cytomegalovirus exposure and HLA in healthy donors. 60 Vbeta and 13 Jbeta primers were used in PCR. The repertoire was sequenced with immunoSEQ multiplex PCR; TCRdb's copy has only in-frame clones and lacks some. Of roughly 150,000 clones listed, 65% to 85% are singletons. The source material was PBMCs. These receptors originate from a male donor in good health and CMV-seronegative.

This clone was observed a few times. This CDR3 reads CASRFRELNEKLFF. CDR3 nucleotide sequence: TGTGCCAGTAGATTCCGGGAGTTAAATGAAAAACTGTTTTTT. The chain joins TRBV19 to TRBJ1-4, with D hard to call. The CDR3 runs to 14 residues. Per the germline V gene, CDR1 is LNHDA and CDR2 is SQIVND (reference sequence). V was cut by 6 bases and J by 5 bases, with 13 bases left in between.

Only a few counts were recorded for this clone. This sequence joins TRBV5-8 and TRBJ2-7; maybe TRBD1 (6 bases). Trimming took 0 bases from V and 5 from J, leaving 21 bases between them. Per the germline V gene, CDR1 is SGHTS and CDR2 is YDEGEE. The CDR3 is 17 residues long. The CDR3, as DNA: TGTGCCAGCAGCTTGGTACTGTCCGGGACACAAATCCACGAGCAGTACTTC. This translates into CASSLVLSGTQIHEQYF.